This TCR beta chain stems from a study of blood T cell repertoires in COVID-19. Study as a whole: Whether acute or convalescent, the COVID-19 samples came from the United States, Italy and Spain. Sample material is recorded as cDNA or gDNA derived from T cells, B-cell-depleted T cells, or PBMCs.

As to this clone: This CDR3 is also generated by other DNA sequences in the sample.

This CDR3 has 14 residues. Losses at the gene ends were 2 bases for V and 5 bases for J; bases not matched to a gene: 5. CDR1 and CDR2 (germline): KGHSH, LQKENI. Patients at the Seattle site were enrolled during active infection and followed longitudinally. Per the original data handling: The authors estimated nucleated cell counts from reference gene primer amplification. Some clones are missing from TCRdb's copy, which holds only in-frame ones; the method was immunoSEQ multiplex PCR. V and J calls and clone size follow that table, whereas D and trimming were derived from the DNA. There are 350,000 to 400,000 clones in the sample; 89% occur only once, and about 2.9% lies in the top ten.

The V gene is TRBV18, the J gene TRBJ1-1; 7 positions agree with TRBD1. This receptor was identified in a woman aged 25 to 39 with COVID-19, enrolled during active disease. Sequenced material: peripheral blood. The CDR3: CASSPDRATTEAFF. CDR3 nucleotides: TGTGCCAGCTCACCAGACAGGGCTACTACTGAAGCTTTCTTT.